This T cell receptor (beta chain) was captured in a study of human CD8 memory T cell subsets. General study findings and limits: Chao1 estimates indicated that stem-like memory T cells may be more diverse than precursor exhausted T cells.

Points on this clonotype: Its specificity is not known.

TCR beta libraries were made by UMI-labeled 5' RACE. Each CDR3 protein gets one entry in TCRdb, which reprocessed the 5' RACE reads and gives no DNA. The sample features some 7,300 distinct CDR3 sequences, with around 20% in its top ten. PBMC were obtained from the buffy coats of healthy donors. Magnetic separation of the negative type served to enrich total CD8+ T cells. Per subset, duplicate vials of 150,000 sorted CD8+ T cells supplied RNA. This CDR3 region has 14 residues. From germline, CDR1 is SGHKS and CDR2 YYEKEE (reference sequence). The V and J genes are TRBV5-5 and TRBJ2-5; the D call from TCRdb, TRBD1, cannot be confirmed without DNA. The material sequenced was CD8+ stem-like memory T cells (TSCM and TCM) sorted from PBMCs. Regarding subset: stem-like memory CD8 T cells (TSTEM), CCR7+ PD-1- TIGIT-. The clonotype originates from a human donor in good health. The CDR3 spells CASSLGGLEETQYF.